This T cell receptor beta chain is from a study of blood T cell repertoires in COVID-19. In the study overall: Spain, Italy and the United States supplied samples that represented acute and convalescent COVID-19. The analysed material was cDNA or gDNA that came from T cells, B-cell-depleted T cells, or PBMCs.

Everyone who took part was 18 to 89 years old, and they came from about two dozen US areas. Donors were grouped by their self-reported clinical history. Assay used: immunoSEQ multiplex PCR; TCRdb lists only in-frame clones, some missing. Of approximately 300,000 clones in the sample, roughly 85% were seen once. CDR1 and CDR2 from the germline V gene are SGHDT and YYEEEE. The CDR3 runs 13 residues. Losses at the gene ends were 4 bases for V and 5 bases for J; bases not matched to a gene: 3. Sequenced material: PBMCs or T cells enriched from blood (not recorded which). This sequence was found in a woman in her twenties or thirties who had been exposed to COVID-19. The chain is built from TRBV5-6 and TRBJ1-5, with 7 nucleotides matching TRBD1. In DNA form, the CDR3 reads TGTGCCAGCAGCAGAACAGGGGATCAGCCCCAGCATTTT. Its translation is CASSRTGDQPQHF. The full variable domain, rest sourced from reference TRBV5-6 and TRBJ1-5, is DAGVTQSPTHLIKTRGQQVTLRCSPKSGHDTVSWYQQALGQGPQFIFQYYEEEERQRGNFPDRFSGHQFPNYSSELNVNALLLGDSALYLCASSRTGDQPQHFGDGTRLSIL.